This T cell receptor beta chain originates from a study of a mutant IDH1 vaccine in newly diagnosed glioma. For the study at large: Patients were given eight vaccinations, scheduled in weeks 1, 3, 5, 7, 11, 15, 19 and 23. Among treated patients, about 62% were male and about 40% female, and mean age was 40.4 years.

V was clipped by 4 bases and J by 2 bases, with 9 bases between them. CDR3 length equals 13 residues. Germline V gene lookup returns CDR1 GTSNPN and CDR2 SVGIG (reference sequence). Time point given: week 23, last vaccination. Each vaccine dose was 300 ug of mutant IDH1 20-mer peptide, with topical imiquimod. There were new WHO grade 3 or 4 astrocytomas in the donors, and these were IDH1-mutant and ATRX-lost. Clones were sequenced by immunoSEQ multiplex PCR, and TCRdb holds only the in-frame ones, with some missing. Among about 38,000 clones listed, more than 80% were seen once. This clone was picked up one time. Its antigen is not identified.

The specimen was PBMCs, collected from a glioma patient whose treatment included an IDH1 peptide vaccine. The rearrangement joins TRBV30 to TRBJ2-1, with D perhaps assigned TRBD1 or TRBD2 (5 bases each). The source is a man in his forties or fifties with glioma. CDR3 region: CAWTPGPYNEQFF. The CDR3 bases are TGTGCCTGGACTCCGGGGCCCTACAATGAGCAGTTCTTC.